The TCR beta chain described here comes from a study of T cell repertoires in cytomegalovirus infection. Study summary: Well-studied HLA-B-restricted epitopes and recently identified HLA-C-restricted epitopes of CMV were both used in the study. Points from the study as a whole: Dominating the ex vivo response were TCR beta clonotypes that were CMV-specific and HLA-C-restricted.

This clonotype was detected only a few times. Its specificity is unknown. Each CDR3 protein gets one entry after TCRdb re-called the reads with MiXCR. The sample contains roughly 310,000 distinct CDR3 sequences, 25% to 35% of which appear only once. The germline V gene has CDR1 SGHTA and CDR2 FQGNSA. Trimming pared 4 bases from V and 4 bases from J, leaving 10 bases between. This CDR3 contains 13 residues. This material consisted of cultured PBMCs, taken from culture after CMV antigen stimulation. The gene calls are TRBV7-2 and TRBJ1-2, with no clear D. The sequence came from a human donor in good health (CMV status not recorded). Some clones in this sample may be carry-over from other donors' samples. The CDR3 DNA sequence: TGTGCCAGCAGCTCCAGTTCCAGCTATGGCTACACCTTC. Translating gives CASSSSSSYGYTF.